This T cell receptor beta chain was recovered during a study of CD8 T cells in ankylosing spondylitis. Overall study findings and caveats: Disease-linked clones bore a CD8+ phenotype, appearing relatively rarely in peripheral blood. Characteristic of ankylosing spondylitis blood, it appeared, was a TCR beta motif comprising several highly homologous variants.

Germline CDR1 DFQATT, CDR2 SNEGSKA (reference sequence). CDR3 size: 16 residues. V shed 4 bases and J 0 bases; nucleotides not matched to a gene: 6. Quantitative 5'-RACE with molecular barcodes was used to make the TCR beta libraries. TCRdb recomputed calls from the 5' RACE reads with MiXCR, one row per CDR3 protein. The repertoire holds about 540,000 distinct CDR3 sequences, with roughly an eighth as singletons. Details on this clonotype: Its target is unknown.

Sequencing was carried out using blood, either unsorted or a sorted T cell fraction (not recorded which). The TCR comes from a male donor with ankylosing spondylitis. The genes are TRBV20-1 and TRBJ1-5; 10 bases line up with TRBD1. CDR3 nucleotides: TGCAGTGCTATTGGGACAGGGGTTTATAGCAATCAGCCCCAGCATTTT. Translation: CSAIGTGVYSNQPQHF.